These T cell receptor beta chains were read from a single sample in a study of shared clonotypes between healthy human individuals. The repertoire was sequenced with immunoSEQ multiplex PCR; TCRdb's copy has only in-frame clones and lacks some. The sample contains approximately 700,000 clones, about 80% of which appear only once. Specimen: memory CD4+ T cells sorted from blood. The receptors derive from a woman between 25 and 40 years old in good health. The CDR3 runs from the conserved cysteine through the conserved F or W. A D gene is named only where the DNA matches it firmly. Size is stated for part of the rows, as once, few or many counts, or as a class when the clone is expanded.

J,D,V,size,CDR3,DNA
TRBJ1-5,-,TRBV6-1,-,CASTDLTGDQPQHF,TGTGCCAGCACGGACCTTACTGGCGATCAGCCCCAGCATTTT
TRBJ1-1,-,TRBV28,-,CATLFYTEAFF,TGTGCCACCCTATTTTACACTGAAGCTTTCTTT
TRBJ2-3,TRBD1,TRBV6-1,-,CASSHDRVPTDTQYF,TGTGCCAGCAGTCATGACAGGGTCCCCACAGATACGCAGTATTTT
TRBJ2-7,-,TRBV5-4,-,CASSFPSGGEQYF,TGTGCCAGCAGCTTTCCCTCCGGGGGTGAGCAGTACTTC
TRBJ2-7,TRBD2,TRBV10-1,-,CASLQFYSGRAHEQYF,TGCGCCAGCCTCCAATTTTATAGCGGGAGGGCGCACGAGCAGTACTTC
TRBJ1-2,-,TRBV27,-,CASSLERGGGYTF,TGTGCCAGCAGTTTGGAACGAGGGGGAGGCTACACCTTC
TRBJ2-2,-,TRBV29-1,-,CSVTGNANTGELFF,TGCAGCGTGACAGGAAACGCGAACACCGGGGAGCTGTTTTTT
TRBJ2-4,-,TRBV2,-,CASRFLAKNIQYF,TGTGCCAGCAGATTTTTAGCCAAAAACATTCAGTACTTC
TRBJ2-5,-,TRBV19,few,CASGSIQGGVETQYF,TGTGCCAGTGGATCAATACAGGGTGGGGTGGAGACCCAGTACTTC
TRBJ2-5,TRBD1,TRBV27,once,CASSLSMQGARETQYF,TGTGCCAGCAGTTTATCGATGCAGGGGGCGAGAGAGACCCAGTACTTC
TRBJ2-7,TRBD2,TRBV28,-,CASSRLANTYEQYF,TGTGCCAGCAGCCGACTAGCGAATACCTACGAGCAGTACTTC
TRBJ1-1,TRBD1,TRBV28,-,CASSDRVGFLGEAFF,TGTGCCAGCAGTGACAGGGTAGGTTTTTTGGGTGAAGCTTTCTTT
TRBJ1-1,TRBD1,TRBV4-1,-,CASSPGQGARAFF,TGCGCCAGCAGCCCGGGACAGGGGGCTAGAGCTTTCTTT
TRBJ1-4,-,TRBV28,-,CASSFRSGSGEKLFF,TGTGCCAGCAGTTTTCGTTCAGGGTCGGGTGAAAAACTGTTTTTT
TRBJ2-7,-,TRBV4-1,once,CASSQDPGLGKYF,TGCGCCAGCAGCCAAGATCCTGGGTTAGGCAAGTACTTC
TRBJ2-1,TRBD2,TRBV7-6,-,CASSLVAGDYNEQFF,TGTGCCAGCAGCTTAGTAGCGGGAGACTACAATGAGCAGTTCTTC
TRBJ1-4,-,TRBV5-8,-,CASSLRNEKLFF,TGTGCCAGCAGCTTACGAAATGAAAAACTGTTTTTT
TRBJ2-7,-,TRBV28,-,CASSRTAYEQYF,TGTGCCAGCAGCCGGACGGCCTACGAGCAGTACTTC
TRBJ1-4,-,TRBV5-4,few,CASSLRAGEKLFF,TGTGCCAGCAGCTTGCGGGCAGGGGAAAAACTGTTTTTT
TRBJ2-3,TRBD1,TRBV2,-,CASSDLDRAGDTQYF,TGTGCCAGCAGTGATTTGGACAGGGCGGGAGATACGCAGTATTTT
TRBJ2-6,TRBD1,TRBV27,-,CASSLQRDRAGANVLTF,TGTGCCAGCAGTTTACAGAGGGACAGGGCTGGGGCCAACGTCCTGACTTTC
TRBJ2-6,-,TRBV19,-,CASSTSSFSSGANVLTF,TGTGCCAGTAGTACCTCCTCCTTTTCCTCTGGGGCCAACGTCCTGACTTTC
TRBJ1-1,TRBD1,TRBV19,once,CASSATGGVGEAFF,TGTGCCAGTAGTGCCACAGGGGGCGTCGGTGAAGCTTTCTTT
TRBJ1-1,-,TRBV29-1,-,CSGEGTNTEAFF,TGCAGCGGGGAGGGGACGAACACTGAAGCTTTCTTT
TRBJ2-1,TRBD2,TRBV11-2,-,CASSPGLAGANEQFF,TGTGCCAGCAGCCCGGGGCTAGCGGGAGCCAATGAGCAGTTCTTC
TRBJ2-7,TRBD1,TRBV18,-,CASSGTDYYEQYF,TGTGCCAGCTCCGGGACAGACTACTACGAGCAGTACTTC
TRBJ1-2,-,TRBV4-1,-,CASSPFEDRFYGYTF,TGCGCCAGCAGCCCGTTCGAGGACAGATTCTATGGCTACACCTTC
TRBJ1-1,-,TRBV27,-,CASTDRARMNTEAFF,TGTGCCAGCACTGATAGGGCACGTATGAACACTGAAGCTTTCTTT
TRBJ1-2,TRBD1,TRBV6-6,-,CASATTGVNYGYTF,TGTGCCAGCGCGACGACAGGGGTTAACTATGGCTACACCTTC
TRBJ1-2,-,TRBV7-9,once,CASSQWTDNYGYTF,TGTGCCAGCAGCCAATGGACGGATAACTATGGCTACACCTTC
TRBJ1-1,TRBD1,TRBV7-8,-,CASTLTGGNTEAFF,TGTGCCAGCACCCTGACAGGGGGGAACACTGAAGCTTTCTTT
TRBJ2-7,-,TRBV7-2,-,CASSRTSYEQYF,TGTGCCAGCAGCCGGACGTCTTACGAGCAGTACTTC
TRBJ2-7,TRBD2,TRBV5-1,-,CASSSLAERNEQYF,TGCGCCAGCAGCTCCCTAGCGGAACGAAACGAGCAGTACTTC
TRBJ2-7,TRBD1,TRBV2,few,CASTSGTGGLEQYF,TGTGCCAGCACCTCCGGGACAGGGGGTCTCGAGCAGTACTTC
TRBJ1-4,-,TRBV28,-,CASSLASTNEKLFF,TGTGCCAGCAGTTTAGCGTCAACTAATGAAAAACTGTTTTTT
TRBJ2-7,TRBD1,TRBV10-1,-,CASSGNRDSHEQYF,TGCGCCAGCAGTGGGAACCGGGACAGCCATGAGCAGTACTTC